The sequence of this T cell receptor (beta chain) was determined in a study of cytomegalovirus exposure and HLA in healthy donors. Primers included in the PCR were 60 Vbeta and 13 Jbeta primers. TCRdb's copy holds only in-frame clones and misses some; the assay was immunoSEQ multiplex PCR. The data show approximately 190,000 clones, more than 65% seen once. V gave up 3 bases and J gave up 4 bases; unmatched junction bases: 8. The CDR3 is 17 amino acids. Germline CDR1 reads MDHEN; CDR2 reads SYDVKM. Study findings and constraints: Cytomegalovirus-associated TCR beta chains were listed, numbering 164. A later analysis, which compared TCR beta chains of equal frequency, found the HLA-associated ones more clonally expanded. As a later analysis showed, a missense DCLRE1C variant was linked to trimming of TCR beta V- and J-genes. Earlier analysis looked at TCR beta V segments, and most were productive about 90% or about 30% of the time.

In the case of this clone: Its antigen is unknown.

The V call is TRBV28, the J call TRBJ2-3, with TRBD2 identical over 12 bases. The sequencing input was PBMCs. The source of this sequence is a man aged 35 to 55 in good health and CMV-seropositive. CDR3 residues: CASSLLAGGQGADTQYF. The CDR3, as DNA: TGTGCCAGCAGTTTGCTAGCGGGAGGGCAGGGAGCAGATACGCAGTATTTT.